Below, 20 T cell receptor beta chains from the same sample are listed, as sequenced in a study of blood T cells in healthy people across ages. Next came a second PCR, run for about 6 to 12 cycles, which used a sample-barcoded 5' primer along with a J-beta primer mix. MiXCR, applied by TCRdb to the 5' RACE reads, yields one record per CDR3 protein. The table includes approximately 1.5 million distinct CDR3 sequences, 30% to 35% detected once. The sample taken for sequencing was blood. These receptors originate from a woman aged 25 to 45 in good health.

This sequence joins TRBV29-1 and TRBJ2-2; the D is unclear. This CDR3 spans 11 amino acids. V was clipped by 7 bases and J by 4 bases, with 7 bases between them. The germline CDR1 and CDR2 sequences are SQVTM and ANQGSEA. Here the CDR3 DNA reads TGCAGCGCCGGTGGCACCGGGGAGCTGTTTTTT. This sequence encodes CSAGGTGELFF.

The sample holds a few counts of this clonotype. The chain couples TRBV7-2 to TRBJ1-5, with D uncertain. Germline V gene data show CDR1 as SGHTA and CDR2 as FQGNSA. Between the trimmed V and J ends, which lost 5 bases and 1 base, there was a span of 12 bases. The CDR3 totals 15 residues. CDR3 sequence (DNA): TGTGCCAGCAGCCTAGTCCGGAGCAGCAATCAGCCCCAGCATTTT. Translating gives CASSLVRSSNQPQHF. The full variable domain, rest sourced from reference TRBV7-2 and TRBJ1-5, is GAGVSQSPSNKVTEKGKDVELRCDPISGHTALYWYRQSLGQGLEFLIYFQGNSAPDKSGLPSDRFSAERTGGSVSTLTIQRTQQEDSAVYLCASSLVRSSNQPQHFGDGTRLSIL.

On this clonotype itself: The junction differs from germline at one of its ends, possibly a read error. J is TRBJ2-1 and V is TRBV3-1; 7 nucleotides match TRBD2. The CDR3 sequence is 12 residues long. In germline, CDR1 is LGHDT, CDR2 YNNKEL (reference sequence). CDR3 in amino acids: CVSSQELAGQFF. CDR3 nucleotides: TGTGTCAGCAGCCAAGAATTAGCGGGGCAGTTCTTC.

The chain carries TRBV5-1 and TRBJ2-7; D gene uncertain. Trimming shortened V by 8 bases and J by 2 bases, and 20 bases separated the two germline ends. The CDR3 loop spans 15 amino acids. CDR1 SGHRS and CDR2 YFSETQ come from the germline V gene. CDR3 bases: TGCGCCAGTGGCACCGTACAGAAAGATCCCTACGAGCAGTACTTC. This sequence encodes CASGTVQKDPYEQYF.

About this clonotype itself: The likely explanation is a read error, given a far larger clone one base away. This chain joins TRBV27 and TRBJ2-5; D is possibly TRBD2 (6 bases). Trimming took off 5 bases at V and 8 bases at J, with 15 bases between the two ends. CDR3 size: 13 residues. Germline values: CDR1 MNHEY, CDR2 SMNVEV (reference sequence). CDR3: CASSPGRRDTQYF. In DNA, the CDR3 is TGTGCCAGCAGTCCCGGGAGAAGGGACACCCAGTACTTC.

The table lists this clonotype with many counts. The chain is built from TRBV11-2 and TRBJ2-7; 8 bases are shared with TRBD1. From germline, CDR1 is SGHAT and CDR2 FQNNGV. V gave up 3 bases and J gave up 4 bases; unmatched junction bases: 5. This CDR3 comprises 14 residues. CDR3 amino acids: CASSFRDRTYEQYF. The CDR3 DNA follows: TGTGCCAGCAGCTTCCGGGACAGGACATACGAGCAGTACTTC.

The rearrangement joins TRBV20-1 to TRBJ1-1; the D is unclear. Trimming removed 2 bases at V and 2 bases at J, with 15 bases between. CDR1 is DFQATT and CDR2 is SNEGSKA in the germline V gene (reference sequence). The CDR3 length is 15 residues. The CDR3 nucleotides are TGCAGTGCTAGAAGTCCCAGGAGCCTAAACACTGAAGCTTTCTTT. Translation: CSARSPRSLNTEAFF.

This clonotype was counted only a few times. V and J are TRBV6-5 and TRBJ2-6; D is ambiguous. CDR1 is MNHEY and CDR2 is SVGAGI in the germline V gene. The V and J ends lost 6 bases and 4 bases respectively, with 13 bases between them. The CDR3 has 15 residues. CDR3 sequence reads: CASRTNLAGANVLTF. CDR3 DNA sequence: TGTGCCAGCAGAACGAACCTGGCAGGGGCCAACGTCCTGACTTTC.

The table lists this clonotype with a few counts. J is TRBJ1-4 and V is TRBV6-1; TRBD1 matches 7 bases. This CDR3 region has 15 residues. Germline CDR1 reads MNHNS; CDR2 reads SASEGT. V lost 6 bases and J lost 4; bases outside the gene matches: 8. CDR3 amino acids: CASRAGQTINEKLFF. In DNA, the CDR3 is TGTGCCAGCAGGGCGGGACAGACAATTAATGAAAAACTGTTTTTT.

With regard to this clonotype: Germline and junction disagree at one end, which may indicate a read error. The chain couples TRBV20-1 to TRBJ1-2; no definite D call. CDR1 DFQATT and CDR2 SNEGSKA come from the germline V gene (reference sequence). This CDR3 is built from 13 residues. CDR3 coding DNA: TGCAGTGCTGGAGATCCCACATTCTATGGCTACACCTTC. This encodes CSAGDPTFYGYTF.

This rearrangement joins TRBV6-1 to TRBJ2-1, with 10 nucleotides matching TRBD2. V gave up 6 bases and J gave up 7 bases; unmatched junction bases: 3. This CDR3 has 13 amino acids. The V gene's germline CDR1 is MNHNS and CDR2 SASEGT. The DNA of the CDR3 is TGTGCCAGCAGGCCTAGCGGGAGAAATGAGCAGTTCTTC. This encodes CASRPSGRNEQFF.

This clonotype was picked up many times. J is TRBJ2-7 and V is TRBV4-1; D is perhaps TRBD1 (6 bases). This CDR3 contains 15 residues. The germline V gene encodes CDR1 MGHRA and CDR2 YSYEKL. V shed 2 bases and J shed 2 bases, with 13 bases lying between them. CDR3 in amino acids: CASSQIPEGAYEQYF. CDR3 bases: TGCGCCAGCAGCCAAATCCCCGAGGGGGCCTACGAGCAGTACTTC.

The chain combines TRBV25-1 with TRBJ2-3; 8 nucleotides align to TRBD2. The germline CDR1 and CDR2 sequences are MGHDK and SYGVNS. J was trimmed by 14 bases and V by 3 bases; bases with no gene match: 13. This CDR3 is 14 amino acids long. The CDR3 DNA reads TGTGCCAGCAGTGACAGGCACACAGCGGGAGAGAGGTATTTT. Encoded protein: CASSDRHTAGERYF.

This sequence joins TRBV7-2 and TRBJ2-1; 7 bases match TRBD1. This CDR3 region has 16 residues. Germline V gene data show CDR1 as SGHTA and CDR2 as FQGNSA. Trimming removed 0 bases from V and 2 bases from J; junction bases left unmatched: 4. Here the CDR3 reads CASSLAGGTPYNEQFF. As DNA, the CDR3 is TGTGCCAGCAGCTTAGCAGGGGGCACGCCCTACAATGAGCAGTTCTTC.

The chain links TRBV6-2 or TRBV6-3 to TRBJ1-2, with a tentative D call TRBD1 (5 bases). Germline CDR1 is MNHEY and CDR2 is SVGEGT. Trimming stripped 6 bases from V and 8 bases from J, with 19 bases between. CDR3 length equals 14 residues. Here the CDR3 DNA reads TGTGCCAGCAGCTTCAGGCAGGGCCCCTGGGGCTACACCTTC. It specifies CASSFRQGPWGYTF.

The chain is built from TRBV2 and TRBJ2-1; 7 bases map to TRBD1. This CDR3 is 13 amino acids long. V was clipped by 8 bases and J by 3 bases; unmatched bases: 4. The germline CDR1 and CDR2 sequences are SNHLY and FYNNEI. The CDR3 region has the DNA TGTGCCAGCGAGGGGGCTTTCTACAATGAGCAGTTCTTC. Translated: CASEGAFYNEQFF.

This clonotype was counted between two and nine times. The rearrangement joins TRBV6-2 or TRBV6-3 to TRBJ2-6, with unresolved D. Germline-derived CDR1 and CDR2 are MNHEY and SVGEGT. This CDR3 is 12 amino acids long. Trimming removed 4 bases at V and 10 bases at J, with 8 bases between. CDR3 coding DNA: TGTGCCAGCAGTTGGAGATTAAACGTCCTGACTTTC. Translating it yields CASSWRLNVLTF.

This clonotype was observed a few times. The V and J genes are TRBV6-1 and TRBJ2-4, with D hard to call. The J call may be mistaken, given a closer DNA end match to TRBJ2-7. Germline CDR1 reads MNHNS; CDR2 reads SASEGT. This CDR3 contains 11 residues. In DNA, the CDR3 is TGTGCCAGCGGCTCAATCAACGAGCAGTACTTC. It specifies CASGSINEQYF.

The V call is TRBV30, the J call TRBJ1-1, with D perhaps matching TRBD1 (6 bases). In germline, CDR1 is GTSNPN, CDR2 SVGIG (reference sequence). CDR3 length: 12 amino acids. The germline V and J ends were trimmed by 7 bases and 5 bases, with 14 bases remaining between them. The CDR3, as DNA: TGTGCCTCTCACAGGGCGGGAACTGAAGCTTTCTTT. This sequence encodes CASHRAGTEAFF.

As regards this clonotype: A read error may account for a junction end that differs from germline. This chain joins TRBV5-1 and TRBJ2-5, with D possibly being TRBD2 (6 bases). In germline, CDR1 is SGHRS, CDR2 YFSETQ. The CDR3 length is 16 residues. The CDR3 DNA follows: TGCGCCGGCAGCTTGGATTGGCGGGGCCCCCAAGAGACCCAGTACTTC. This encodes CAGSLDWRGPQETQYF. The variable domain in full, with the rest retrieved from reference TRBV5-1 and TRBJ2-5, is KAGVTQTPRYLIKTRGQQVTLSCSPISGHRSVSWYQQTPGQGLQFLFEYFSETQRNKGNFPGRFSGRQFSNSRSEMNVSTLELGDSALYLCAGSLDWRGPQETQYFGPGTRLLVL.